These 6 T cell receptor beta chains were sequenced from one sample in a study of T cells in Graves' hyperthyroidism and ophthalmopathy. Using RNA transcripts as the source, TCR beta CDR3 regions were amplified. In the first-round RT-PCR of the TCR CDR3, the HTBI primer set was used. TCRdb analysed the multiplex PCR reads with MiXCR anew, one entry per CDR3 protein. The table records hundreds of thousands of distinct CDR3 sequences, 38% of them present only once. Sequenced sample: blood. The receptor source for this set is a man aged 18 to 30 with Graves' hyperthyroidism.

This clonotype was recorded once. The V call is TRBV7-2, the J call TRBJ1-6; 9 nucleotides agree with TRBD1. Germline assignment: CDR1 SGHTA and CDR2 FQGNSA. CDR3 length equals 14 residues. V shed 3 bases and J 8 bases; nucleotides not matched to a gene: 2. The CDR3: CASSFGTGHSPLHF. CDR3 sequence (DNA): TGTGCCAGCAGCTTCGGGACAGGGCATTCACCCCTCCACTTT. The full variable domain, completed using reference TRBV7-2 and TRBJ1-6, is GAGVSQSPSNKVTEKGKDVELRCDPISGHTALYWYRQSLGQGLEFLIYFQGNSAPDKSGLPSDRFSAERTGGSVSTLTIQRTQQEDSAVYLCASSFGTGHSPLHFGNGTRLTVT.

V usage is TRBV29-1 and J usage is TRBJ1-1; 9 nucleotides agree with TRBD1. CDR1 and CDR2 (germline): SQVTM, ANQGSEA. The CDR3 runs to 10 residues. Unmatched junction bases numbered 0, after V lost 7 bases and J lost 6 bases. The CDR3 sequence: CSGQGAEAFF. CDR3 nucleotides: TGCAGCGGACAGGGGGCTGAAGCTTTCTTT.

The J gene is TRBJ1-5, the V gene TRBV7-3; 11 bases line up with TRBD1. CDR1 is SGHTA, CDR2 FQGTGA, per germline. CDR3 length equals 16 residues. Losses at the gene ends were 1 base for V and 5 bases for J; bases not matched to a gene: 4. The CDR3: CASSLKGGQGDQPQHF. DNA for the CDR3: TGTGCCAGCAGCTTAAAGGGGGGACAGGGGGATCAGCCCCAGCATTTT.

This clonotype was recorded a few times. The rearrangement uses TRBV9 and TRBJ2-5, with 11 positions matching TRBD2. The germline gives CDR1 SGDLS, CDR2 YYNGEE. The CDR3 is 15 residues long. V shed 4 bases and J 4 bases; nucleotides not matched to a gene: 6. This chain's CDR3 is CASSSGGTSGETQYF. The CDR3 bases are TGTGCCAGCAGCTCCGGAGGGACTAGCGGAGAGACCCAGTACTTC.

The J gene is TRBJ1-5, the V gene TRBV7-8; D unclear. V gave up 1 base and J gave up 9 bases, with 13 bases separating them. CDR1 and CDR2 (germline): SGHVS, FQNEAQ. The CDR3 extends over 14 amino acids. For the CDR3, the DNA is TGTGCCAGCAGCTTAGATAAGGCGGGGAGGCCCCAGCATTTT. Protein: CASSLDKAGRPQHF.

This chain joins TRBV7-9 and TRBJ2-7; 11 nucleotides match TRBD2. V was pared by 5 bases and J by 6 bases, with 12 bases of the junction left unmatched. The CDR3 loop spans 16 amino acids. The germline gives CDR1 SEHNR, CDR2 FQNEAQ (reference sequence). DNA for the CDR3: TGTGCCAGCAGCCCCTTGACTAGCGGGATCAGGGGCGAGCAGTACTTC. It yields the protein CASSPLTSGIRGEQYF. The full variable domain, with the rest looked up from reference TRBV7-9 and TRBJ2-7, is DTGVSQNPRHKITKRGQNVTFRCDPISEHNRLYWYRQTLGQGPEFLTYFQNEAQLEKSRLLSDRFSAERPKGSFSTLEIQRTEQGDSAMYLCASSPLTSGIRGEQYFGPGTRLTVT.